This T cell receptor (beta chain) emerged from a study of T cells in Graves' hyperthyroidism and ophthalmopathy. Regarding the study as a whole: Most thyroid-expanded clonotypes above 0.001 were also found in blood.

This CDR3 comprises 12 residues. Germline values: CDR1 SGHDT, CDR2 YYEEEE. V dropped 3 bases and J dropped 3 bases, with 5 bases sitting between them. From RNA transcripts, TCR beta CDR3 regions were amplified. First-round RT-PCR with HTBI primers amplified the TCR CDR3 region. TCRdb fed the multiplex PCR reads into MiXCR, producing one record per CDR3 protein. The sample yields about 270,000 distinct CDR3 sequences, 22% seen once. This clonotype was detected ten times or more. What it recognizes is unknown. The receptor comes from a man aged 25 to 45 with Graves' ophthalmopathy. The rearrangement joins TRBV5-6 to TRBJ2-3; D remains unclear. Sequenced material: blood. CDR3 amino acids: CASSWGTDTQYF. CDR3 in DNA: TGTGCCAGCAGCTGGGGAACAGATACGCAGTATTTT.